This TCR beta chain was found in a study of blood T cell repertoires in COVID-19. Study at large: Samples of COVID-19 (acute and convalescent) were obtained from the United States, Italy and Spain.

Original handling: For nucleated cells, counts were estimated from reference gene primer amplification. Generated by immunoSEQ multiplex PCR, the TCRdb table keeps only in-frame clones and is missing some. For V, J and clone size, that table is used; D and trimming come from the DNA. Among about 280,000 clones listed, around 90% were seen once. CDR1 and CDR2 from the germline V gene are MGHRA and YSYEKL. CDR3 length: 14 residues. Losses at the gene ends were 3 bases for V and 8 bases for J; bases not matched to a gene: 7. This clonotype was sampled from a man younger than 35 with active or convalescent COVID-19. Sequenced sample: peripheral blood. This chain links TRBV4-1 with TRBJ1-2, with TRBD1 identical over 9 bases. CDR3 loop: CASSQGQGFEGYTF. DNA of the CDR3: TGCGCCAGCAGCCAGGGACAGGGATTCGAAGGCTACACCTTC.